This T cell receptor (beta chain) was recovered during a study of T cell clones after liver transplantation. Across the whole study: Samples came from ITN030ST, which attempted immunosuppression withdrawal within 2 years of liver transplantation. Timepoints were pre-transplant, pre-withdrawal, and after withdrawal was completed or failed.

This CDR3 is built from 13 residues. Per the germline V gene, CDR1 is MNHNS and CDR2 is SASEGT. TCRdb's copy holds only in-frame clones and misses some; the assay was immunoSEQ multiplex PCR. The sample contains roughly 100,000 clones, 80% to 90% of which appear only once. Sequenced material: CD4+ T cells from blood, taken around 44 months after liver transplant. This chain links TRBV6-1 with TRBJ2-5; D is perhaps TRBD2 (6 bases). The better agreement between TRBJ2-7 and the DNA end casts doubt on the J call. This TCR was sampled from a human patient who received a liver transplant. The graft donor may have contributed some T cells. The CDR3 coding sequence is TGTGCCAGCAGTGACGGGAGAGCCTACGAGCAGTACTTC. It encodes CASSDGRAYEQYF.